A single sample is the source of the 26 T cell receptor beta chains below, sequenced in a study of Ad26.COV2.S vaccination and SARS-CoV-2 variants. The data were produced by immunoSEQ multiplex PCR, yet TCRdb's version contains in-frame clones alone and is incomplete. The repertoire holds around 400,000 clones, with roughly 80% as singletons. As to treatment: some 20 received Ad26.COV2.S at low or high dose, single or two shots; 5 received placebo; per-sample allocation not given. Specimens were obtained on day 63 following the first vaccine or placebo injection. The sequences come from peripheral blood, collected in a trial of Ad26.COV2.S vaccine versus placebo. The receptor source for this set is a person aged 18-65 years who received the Ad26.COV2.S COVID-19 vaccine or a placebo.

J is TRBJ2-1 and V is TRBV2; 14 bases match TRBD2. Germline CDR1 SNHLY, CDR2 FYNNEI. With 8 bases clipped from V and 4 bases from J, the junction kept 1 base outside the gene matches. This CDR3 is 14 amino acids long. This CDR3 is CASRLAGGYNEQFF. The CDR3 region has the DNA TGTGCCAGCCGACTAGCGGGGGGGTACAATGAGCAGTTCTTC.

V usage is TRBV16 and J usage is TRBJ1-6; 7 nucleotides agree with TRBD1. Germline CDR1 is KGHSY and CDR2 is FQNENV. The V gene end was trimmed by 1 base and the J gene end by 7 bases; junction bases not matched to a gene: 4. The CDR3 loop spans 15 amino acids. The CDR3 DNA reads as TGTGCCAGCAGCCAATTGGGGACAGACAATTCACCCCTCCACTTT. Translation gives CASSQLGTDNSPLHF.

The chain recombines TRBV7-8 with TRBJ2-4, with D possibly being TRBD2 (7 bases). The CDR3 loop spans 14 amino acids. Germline CDR1 SGHVS, CDR2 FQNEAQ. The ends were cut back, 2 bases at V and 7 bases at J, with 12 bases in the middle. Written as DNA, the CDR3 is TGTGCCAGCAGCTTACGCGGGGGCCGGAACATTCAGTACTTC. It translates to CASSLRGGRNIQYF.

V usage is TRBV5-1 and J usage is TRBJ2-1; TRBD2 agrees at 14 bases. CDR1 and CDR2 (germline): SGHRS, YFSETQ. This CDR3 spans 16 amino acids. The V and J ends lost 4 bases and 5 bases, in that order; junction bases with no gene match: 5. For the CDR3, the DNA is TGCGCCAGCAGCCTGGGACTAGCGGGAGACCACAATGAGCAGTTCTTC. As protein: CASSLGLAGDHNEQFF.

V is TRBV27 and J is TRBJ1-2, with 7 bases matching TRBD1. V gave up 3 bases and J gave up 4 bases; unmatched junction bases: 14. This CDR3 comprises 17 residues. Germline V gene sequence: CDR1 MNHEY, CDR2 SMNVEV (reference sequence). The CDR3, as DNA: TGTGCCAGCAGTTTGACACCCGCGACAGGGTTGGGCTATGGCTACACCTTC. Protein sequence: CASSLTPATGLGYGYTF.

This sequence joins TRBV4-1 and TRBJ2-7; D possibly corresponds to TRBD2 (6 bases). V lost 4 bases to trimming and J lost 3 bases, with 13 bases between them. Germline values: CDR1 MGHRA, CDR2 YSYEKL. CDR3 length: 14 amino acids. This CDR3 reads CASSPRVGGYEQYF. The CDR3 nucleotides read TGCGCCAGCAGCCCCCGGGTCGGGGGCTACGAGCAGTACTTC.

The CDR3, as DNA: TGTGCTAGTGGTTTCACTCACGGTGGCAATCAGCCCCAGCATTTT. Encoded protein: CASGFTHGGNQPQHF. V usage is TRBV12-5 and J usage is TRBJ1-5; no reliable D call. Germline CDR1 reads LGHNT; CDR2 reads FRNRAP. V was cut by 3 bases and J by 2 bases, with 11 bases left in between. The CDR3 totals 15 residues. Based on the CDR3 plus reference TRBV12-5 and TRBJ1-5, the full variable domain is DARVTQTPRHKVTEMGQEVTMRCQPILGHNTVFWYRQTMMQGLELLAYFRNRAPLDDSGMPKDRFSAEMPDATLATLKIQPSEPRDSAVYFCASGFTHGGNQPQHFGDGTRLSIL.

V and J are TRBV6-5 and TRBJ2-7; no reliable D call. Trimming pared 8 bases from V and 0 bases from J, leaving 14 bases between. The CDR3 spans 14 residues. Germline V gene sequence: CDR1 MNHEY, CDR2 SVGAGI. CDR3 amino acids: CASRTGGSSYEQYF. In nucleotides, the CDR3 is TGTGCCAGCCGAACGGGCGGAAGCTCCTACGAGCAGTACTTC.

In regard to this clone: Different DNA sequences within this sample yield the same CDR3. V gene TRBV12-3 or TRBV12-4 combines with J gene TRBJ2-1; D is uncertain. This CDR3 spans 12 amino acids. The ends were cut back, 8 bases at V and 3 bases at J, with 8 bases in the middle. CDR3 coding DNA: TGTGCCAGCCGGTCTCTCTACAATGAGCAGTTCTTC. Translating it yields CASRSLYNEQFF.

The chain joins TRBV11-1 to TRBJ2-1, with D hard to call. This CDR3 spans 13 amino acids. CDR1 is SGHAT and CDR2 is FQDESV in the germline V gene (reference sequence). The V gene lost 2 bases and the J gene lost 8 bases, with 10 bases spanning the gap. The CDR3 is CASSLSFRDEQFF. Written as DNA, the CDR3 is TGTGCCAGCAGCTTATCTTTTAGGGATGAGCAGTTCTTC.

This chain uses TRBV7-3 with TRBJ2-1; TRBD2 matches at 7 bases. V was pared by 2 bases and J by 8 bases, with 6 bases of the junction left unmatched. The CDR3 sequence is 14 residues long. Germline V gene lookup returns CDR1 SGHTA and CDR2 FQGTGA. CDR3 region: CASSLEGGYHEQFF. Here the CDR3 DNA reads TGTGCCAGCAGCTTAGAGGGAGGGTACCATGAGCAGTTCTTC.

The chain joins TRBV6-2 or TRBV6-3 to TRBJ1-6, with D unresolved. The V end was cut by 0 bases, the J end by 8 bases, with 8 bases between. The CDR3 covers 14 residues. In germline, CDR1 is MNHEY, CDR2 SVGEGT. CDR3 DNA: TGTGCCAGCAGTTACTCGAGAGGATATTCACCCCTCCACTTT. It encodes CASSYSRGYSPLHF.

J is TRBJ1-3 and V is TRBV7-9; D gene uncertain. The CDR3 is 16 residues long. CDR1 is SEHNR, CDR2 FQNEAQ, per germline (reference sequence). The V end lost 3 bases, the J end lost 3 bases, and 15 bases lay between the germline ends. For the CDR3, the DNA is TGTGCCAGCAGCTTCTCTACATGGAGGAGTGGAAACACCATATATTTT. This gives the protein CASSFSTWRSGNTIYF.

V and J are TRBV4-3 and TRBJ1-2; no reliable D call. The V end lost 0 bases, the J end lost 10 bases, and 12 bases lay between the germline ends. The CDR3 has 13 amino acids. The germline V gene encodes CDR1 LGHNA and CDR2 YSLEER. Written as DNA, the CDR3 is TGCGCCAGCAGCCAAGATCTGGGAGGGAACTACACCTTC. Its translation is CASSQDLGGNYTF.

The chain carries TRBV29-1 and TRBJ2-1, with 8 bases matching TRBD2. V lost 6 bases and J lost 10; bases outside the gene matches: 20. Germline CDR1 SQVTM, CDR2 ANQGSEA. The CDR3 extends over 16 amino acids. The CDR3 sequence: CSVGAYGEWAGGEQFF. The CDR3 DNA is TGCAGCGTCGGCGCGTATGGAGAATGGGCGGGGGGAGAGCAGTTCTTC.

This clone was recorded only once. The chain is built from TRBV29-1 and TRBJ2-7, with 7 bases matching TRBD1. With 7 bases clipped from V and 3 bases from J, the junction kept 12 bases outside the gene matches. The germline V gene has CDR1 SQVTM and CDR2 ANQGSEA. The CDR3 totals 14 residues. The CDR3 sequence is CSAQGGQGDYEQYF. The CDR3 bases are TGCAGCGCCCAAGGTGGGCAGGGGGACTACGAGCAGTACTTC.

The chain joins TRBV6-5 to TRBJ2-2; 9 nucleotides match TRBD2. This CDR3 is built from 16 residues. CDR1 is MNHEY, CDR2 SVGAGI, per germline. J gave up 5 bases and V 4 bases, and 8 bases lay outside the gene matches. CDR3 amino acids: CASSSMGTSLTGELFF. The DNA for the CDR3 is TGTGCCAGCAGTTCAATGGGGACTAGCTTGACCGGGGAGCTGTTTTTT.

The rearrangement uses TRBV5-1 and TRBJ2-7; a weak D match, TRBD2 (5 bases). The CDR3 has 15 residues. Per germline, CDR1 SGHRS and CDR2 YFSETQ. V lost 1 base to trimming and J lost 7 bases, with 18 bases between them. The CDR3 region has the DNA TGCGCCAGCAGCTTGAGAGGGTATGGGGTGGGAGAGCAGTACTTC. As protein: CASSLRGYGVGEQYF.

This clone occurred once. The chain joins TRBV24-1 to TRBJ1-3, with TRBD1 matching 8 bases. Per germline, CDR1 KGHDR and CDR2 SFDVKD. J gave up 8 bases and V 2 bases, and 7 bases lay outside the gene matches. This CDR3 has 15 residues. The chain's CDR3 is CATSDSRGPGDTIYF. The CDR3 region has the DNA TGTGCCACCAGTGATTCCAGGGGGCCTGGCGACACCATATATTTT.

The chain recombines TRBV19 with TRBJ2-2, with D unclear. The germline gives CDR1 LNHDA, CDR2 SQIVND (reference sequence). The length of the CDR3 is 13 residues. V lost 10 bases, J lost 1 base, and 10 bases lay in between. The chain's CDR3 is CATYTRNTGELFF. CDR3 bases: TGTGCCACCTACACCAGGAACACCGGGGAGCTGTTTTTT.

CDR3: CATSRDRLAGVSGFF. The CDR3 DNA is TGTGCCACCAGCAGAGATCGACTAGCGGGAGTTTCAGGATTCTTC. V gene TRBV15 combines with J gene TRBJ2-1, with 12 bases aligning to TRBD2. Germline V CDR1 and CDR2: LNHNV, YYDKDF (reference sequence). The length of the CDR3 is 15 residues. After removal of 0 bases from V and 16 bases from J, the junction contained 10 bases not matched to a gene.

This chain connects TRBV27 to TRBJ2-2, with 8 bases identical to TRBD1. Germline-derived CDR1 and CDR2 are MNHEY and SMNVEV (reference sequence). V shed 5 bases, J shed 3 bases, and the junction held 5 bases outside the gene matches. CDR3 size: 15 residues. The CDR3 DNA follows: TGTGCCAGCAGTACCAGGGGGCGCGACACCGGGGAGCTGTTTTTT. Translating it yields CASSTRGRDTGELFF.

The chain has TRBV27 and TRBJ2-7; D is undetermined. The CDR3 length is 14 residues. CDR1 MNHEY and CDR2 SMNVEV come from the germline V gene (reference sequence). The V end was cut by 0 bases, the J end by 3 bases, with 9 bases between. The CDR3 reads CASSLSGKVYEQYF. The CDR3 region has the DNA TGTGCCAGCAGTTTATCGGGGAAAGTCTACGAGCAGTACTTC.

The rearrangement uses TRBV10-2 and TRBJ2-3; 7 bases line up with TRBD2. In germline, CDR1 is WSHSY, CDR2 SAAADI. The junction had 9 bases not matched to a gene; V was cut back by 7 bases and J by 2 bases. The CDR3 contains 15 residues. CDR3 residues: CASNLAASYTDTQYF. CDR3 in DNA: TGCGCCAGCAATCTAGCGGCCTCTTACACAGATACGCAGTATTTT.

The chain uses TRBV3-1 (or the pseudogene TRBV3-2) and TRBJ1-2; D unresolved. This CDR3 has 15 residues. Trimming stripped 0 bases from V and 4 bases from J, with 12 bases between. Germline V gives CDR1 LGHDT, CDR2 YNNKEL (reference sequence). CDR3 sequence: CASSQDKALGYGYTF. The DNA of the CDR3 is TGTGCCAGCAGCCAAGATAAGGCCCTGGGCTATGGCTACACCTTC.

The V and J genes are TRBV4-1 and TRBJ2-3; D assignment may be TRBD1 or TRBD2 (5 bases each). V gave up 2 bases and J gave up 5 bases, with 20 bases separating them. CDR1 and CDR2 (germline): MGHRA, YSYEKL. This CDR3 is 17 amino acids long. The CDR3 DNA is TGCGCCAGCAGCCAAAGCTTCCTAGCCGGGGCACAAGATACGCAGTATTTT. It is translated as CASSQSFLAGAQDTQYF.